Listed here are 27 T cell receptor beta chains from one sample, sequenced in a study of OX40 agonist ivuxolimab in advanced cancers. Only in-frame clones appear in the TCRdb table, and some are missing; sequencing was by immunoSEQ multiplex PCR. This table has roughly 40,000 clones, over 75% appearing once. Specimen: CD4+ or CD8+ T cells sorted from blood, collected in a trial of the OX40 agonist ivuxolimab. Receptor source: an adult with an advanced solid tumor such as melanoma, head and neck, liver or kidney cancer.

The DNA of the CDR3 is TGTGCCAGCAGCCAAGATCGGAACAGCAAGCTAAACACCGGGGAGCTGTTTTTT. Its translation: CASSQDRNSKLNTGELFF. The chain combines TRBV4-2 with TRBJ2-2, with D unresolved. CDR3 length: 18 residues. V lost 0 bases and J lost 2, with 16 bases in between. Germline CDR1 is LGHNA and CDR2 is YNFKEQ.

The chain employs TRBV11-1 and TRBJ1-1; TRBD1 might be the D (6 bases). There are 14 residues in the CDR3. With 8 bases removed from V and 0 bases from J, the gap between germline ends came to 13 bases. CDR1 and CDR2 from the germline V gene are SGHAT and FQDESV (reference sequence). This chain's CDR3 is CASGKGQMNTEAFF. In DNA form, the CDR3 reads TGTGCCAGCGGTAAAGGACAGATGAACACTGAAGCTTTCTTT.

V gene TRBV28 combines with J gene TRBJ1-5, with 9 nucleotides matching TRBD1. The CDR3 covers 14 residues. With V trimmed by 6 bases and J by 7 bases, 7 bases remained unmatched. Germline V gives CDR1 MDHEN, CDR2 SYDVKM. CDR3 residues: CASRTGQGIQPQHF. In nucleotides, the CDR3 is TGTGCCAGCAGGACCGGACAGGGGATCCAGCCCCAGCATTTT.

In nucleotides, the CDR3 is TGTGCCAGCAGGATAGGGGCAGCCTCTAATTCACCCCTCCACTTT. Translation gives CASRIGAASNSPLHF. V is TRBV27 and J is TRBJ1-6, with a tentative D call TRBD1 (5 bases). The V and J ends lost 6 bases and 6 bases respectively, with 15 bases between them. The V gene's germline CDR1 is MNHEY and CDR2 SMNVEV (reference sequence). The CDR3 has 15 amino acids.

The rearrangement joins TRBV28 to TRBJ2-7; no reliable D call. The V end was cut by 5 bases, the J end by 7 bases, with 15 bases between. CDR3 length: 13 residues. From germline, CDR1 is MDHEN and CDR2 SYDVKM. The CDR3 region has the DNA TGTGCCAGCAGTGGCCACACTGCCCTAGAGCAGTACTTC. It yields the protein CASSGHTALEQYF.

V usage is TRBV4-2 and J usage is TRBJ2-2; TRBD2 agrees at 9 bases. This CDR3 contains 18 residues. Looked up from germline, CDR1 is LGHNA and CDR2 is YNFKEQ. The J segment lost 8 bases and the V segment lost 2 bases, leaving 15 bases of the junction unmatched. In DNA form, the CDR3 reads TGTGCCAGCAGCCAACCGGGACTAGCAGATCGAAGGTCAGGGGAGCTGTTTTTT. This sequence encodes CASSQPGLADRRSGELFF.

This clone has only one observation. V is TRBV7-9 and J is TRBJ2-3; tentative D call: TRBD1 (5 bases). This CDR3 contains 16 residues. Between the trimmed V and J ends, which lost 4 bases and 2 bases, there was a span of 16 bases. Germline CDR1 is SEHNR and CDR2 is FQNEAQ (reference sequence). CDR3 coding DNA: TGTGCCAGCAGCTATTTGCAGGGTATTCTCACAGATACGCAGTATTTT. The encoded protein is CASSYLQGILTDTQYF.

The gene calls are TRBV28 and TRBJ1-5; D perhaps matches TRBD1 (5 bases). CDR1 is MDHEN, CDR2 SYDVKM, per germline. Trimming took off 6 bases at V and 5 bases at J, with 29 bases between the two ends. The CDR3 length is 19 residues. As DNA, the CDR3 is TGTGCCAGCAGCCATTACGCACGACGGGGGTCTCTGGGGCATCAGCCCCAGCATTTT. Residues: CASSHYARRGSLGHQPQHF.

J is TRBJ2-5 and V is TRBV7-2; D ambiguous. V dropped 0 bases and J dropped 5 bases, with 10 bases sitting between them. CDR1 SGHTA and CDR2 FQGNSA come from the germline V gene. The CDR3 consists of 14 residues. The CDR3 loop reads CASSLALVRETQYF. The DNA for the CDR3 is TGTGCCAGCAGCTTAGCTTTAGTCCGCGAGACCCAGTACTTC. The full variable domain, its missing parts supplied by reference TRBV7-2 and TRBJ2-5, is GAGVSQSPSNKVTEKGKDVELRCDPISGHTALYWYRQSLGQGLEFLIYFQGNSAPDKSGLPSDRFSAERTGGSVSTLTIQRTQQEDSAVYLCASSLALVRETQYFGPGTRLLVL.

This clone was detected once. The chain couples TRBV5-4 to TRBJ1-4; 7 nucleotides agree with TRBD1. This CDR3 region has 15 residues. Per the germline V gene, CDR1 is SGHNT and CDR2 is YYREEE (reference sequence). J lost 8 bases, V lost 4 bases, and 11 bases had no gene match. This CDR3 reads CASSPGTDLSEKLFF. The CDR3 nucleotides are TGTGCCAGCAGCCCGGGGACAGACCTCTCGGAAAAACTGTTTTTT.

This chain joins TRBV19 and TRBJ2-3; 12 bases map to TRBD1. Germline loops: CDR1 LNHDA, CDR2 SQIVND (reference sequence). With 5 bases clipped from V and 2 bases from J, the junction kept 2 bases outside the gene matches. The CDR3 spans 15 residues. Here the CDR3 reads CASSPGQGATDTQYF. CDR3 DNA sequence: TGTGCCAGTAGTCCGGGACAGGGGGCCACAGATACGCAGTATTTT.

The chain couples TRBV5-6 to TRBJ2-5; a possible D gene is TRBD2 (5 bases). V gave up 2 bases and J gave up 5 bases, with 13 bases separating them. This CDR3 region has 14 residues. Per the germline V gene, CDR1 is SGHDT and CDR2 is YYEEEE. The CDR3 sequence is CASSFGVSPETQYF. CDR3 in DNA: TGTGCCAGCAGCTTCGGGGTTTCCCCCGAGACCCAGTACTTC. Filled out from reference TRBV5-6 and TRBJ2-5, the complete variable domain reads DAGVTQSPTHLIKTRGQQVTLRCSPKSGHDTVSWYQQALGQGPQFIFQYYEEEERQRGNFPDRFSGHQFPNYSSELNVNALLLGDSALYLCASSFGVSPETQYFGPGTRLLVL.

The gene calls are TRBV5-1 and TRBJ2-7; D remains unclear. The CDR3 loop spans 13 amino acids. CDR1 is SGHRS, CDR2 YFSETQ, per germline. The V and J ends lost 0 bases and 2 bases respectively, with 6 bases between them. The DNA for the CDR3 is TGCGCCAGCAGCTTGGGGGCAGCCTACGAGCAGTACTTC. Its translation: CASSLGAAYEQYF.

This chain joins TRBV18 and TRBJ2-1; possible D gene TRBD2, 6 bases. The CDR3 has 15 residues. Germline V CDR1 and CDR2: KGHSH, LQKENI. V shed 3 bases and J shed 7 bases, with 16 bases lying between them. The CDR3 DNA sequence: TGTGCCAGCTCACCTTTAACGGGAGTAACAAATGAGCAGTTCTTC. Protein: CASSPLTGVTNEQFF.

The V and J genes are TRBV5-1 and TRBJ1-1; 8 bases match TRBD1. V was pared by 0 bases and J by 6 bases, with 4 bases of the junction left unmatched. This CDR3 has 14 residues. Germline assignment: CDR1 SGHRS and CDR2 YFSETQ. The CDR3 DNA reads as TGCGCCAGCAGCTTGGACAGGGGGTTCGCTGAAGCTTTCTTT. Residues: CASSLDRGFAEAFF.

V usage is TRBV28 and J usage is TRBJ2-5; 10 bases align to TRBD2. The CDR3 has 16 amino acids. Trimming at V came to 4 bases and at J to 5 bases, leaving 10 bases not matched to a gene. Per the germline V gene, CDR1 is MDHEN and CDR2 is SYDVKM. The CDR3 is CASSSVKRGGRETQYF. In nucleotides, the CDR3 is TGTGCCAGCAGTTCGGTCAAGCGGGGGGGCCGCGAGACCCAGTACTTC.

The table lists this clone with a count of one. J is TRBJ2-7 and V is TRBV12-5; the D gene could be TRBD1 or TRBD2 (7 bases each). V lost 7 bases and J lost 4, with 20 bases in between. The CDR3 totals 15 residues. The germline CDR1 and CDR2 sequences are LGHNT and FRNRAP. CDR3 bases: TGTGCTAGTGTCCCAGGGGGGGGCAGAGGTTACGAGCAGTACTTC. It translates to CASVPGGGRGYEQYF. The full variable domain, completed using reference TRBV12-5 and TRBJ2-7, is DARVTQTPRHKVTEMGQEVTMRCQPILGHNTVFWYRQTMMQGLELLAYFRNRAPLDDSGMPKDRFSAEMPDATLATLKIQPSEPRDSAVYFCASVPGGGRGYEQYFGPGTRLTVT.

The V gene is TRBV2, the J gene TRBJ1-2; 8 nucleotides agree with TRBD1. Germline CDR1 SNHLY, CDR2 FYNNEI. Unmatched junction bases numbered 11, after V lost 6 bases and J lost 8 bases. This CDR3 is 14 amino acids long. The CDR3 sequence: CASSATGGSGGYTF. CDR3 coding DNA: TGTGCCAGCAGCGCAACAGGGGGGAGCGGGGGCTACACCTTC.

CDR3 sequence reads: CASRLPLAGGYEQYF. The CDR3 nucleotides read TGTGCCAGCAGATTACCCCTAGCGGGGGGCTACGAGCAGTACTTC. The V gene is TRBV6-5, the J gene TRBJ2-7, with TRBD2 matching 11 bases. V was clipped by 6 bases and J by 3 bases; unmatched bases: 7. Per the germline V gene, CDR1 is MNHEY and CDR2 is SVGAGI. This CDR3 has 15 amino acids.

The rearrangement joins TRBV6-4 to TRBJ1-1; the D is unclear. The V end was cut by 2 bases, the J end by 9 bases, with 28 bases between. CDR1 MRHNA and CDR2 SNTAGT come from the germline V gene. The CDR3 runs to 18 residues. CDR3 DNA sequence: TGTGCCAGCAGTGACAAAGATTGGGGAAGCCGCACATCAACCCAAGCTTTCTTT. It codes for CASSDKDWGSRTSTQAFF.

V gene TRBV2 combines with J gene TRBJ1-2; D is unclear. With 4 bases removed from V and 0 bases from J, the gap between germline ends came to 3 bases. Germline V lookup: CDR1 SNHLY, CDR2 FYNNEI. The CDR3 extends over 12 amino acids. CDR3 coding DNA: TGTGCCAGCAGTGGGACTAACTATGGCTACACCTTC. It yields the protein CASSGTNYGYTF. The full variable domain, rest sourced from reference TRBV2 and TRBJ1-2, is EPEVTQTPSHQVTQMGQEVILRCVPISNHLYFYWYRQILGQKVEFLVSFYNNEISEKSEIFDDQFSVERPDGSNFTLKIRSTKLEDSAMYFCASSGTNYGYTFGSGTRLTVV.

The chain is built from TRBV18 and TRBJ1-2; 9 nucleotides agree with TRBD1. The germline gives CDR1 KGHSH, CDR2 LQKENI. V lost 3 bases and J lost 4; bases outside the gene matches: 9. There are 16 residues in the CDR3. The CDR3 sequence is CASSPGTGPEGYGYTF. The CDR3 bases are TGTGCCAGCTCACCTGGGACAGGGCCTGAAGGCTATGGCTACACCTTC.

This clone has a single count. This sequence joins TRBV5-1 and TRBJ2-1; 7 bases match TRBD1. The CDR3 covers 14 residues. With 2 bases clipped from V and 3 bases from J, the junction kept 2 bases outside the gene matches. In germline, CDR1 is SGHRS, CDR2 YFSETQ. For the CDR3, the DNA is TGCGCCAGCAGCTTAAGACAGGGCTACAATGAGCAGTTCTTC. The encoded protein is CASSLRQGYNEQFF.

This chain connects TRBV19 to TRBJ1-2, with D perhaps matching TRBD1 (6 bases). Germline CDR1 and CDR2: LNHDA and SQIVND (reference sequence). This CDR3 region has 15 residues. V was shortened by 5 bases and J by 3 bases, with 16 bases between the two germline ends. CDR3 sequence reads: CASSVQWGADYGYTF. CDR3 nucleotide sequence: TGTGCCAGTAGTGTCCAATGGGGGGCCGACTATGGCTACACCTTC.

This chain joins TRBV30 and TRBJ1-1; the D is unclear. This CDR3 comprises 13 residues. V was shortened by 3 bases and J by 5 bases, with 13 bases between the two germline ends. The germline gives CDR1 GTSNPN, CDR2 SVGIG (reference sequence). The CDR3 DNA is TGTGCCTGGAGCGTAGAGGGAGGGACTGAAGCTTTCTTT. The encoded protein is CAWSVEGGTEAFF.

This chain connects TRBV11-1 to TRBJ2-2; weak D call: TRBD1 (5 bases). The germline V gene encodes CDR1 SGHAT and CDR2 FQDESV (reference sequence). CDR3 length: 18 amino acids. V lost 0 bases, J lost 6 bases, and 20 bases lay in between. The DNA for the CDR3 is TGTGCCAGCAGCTTAGCGAGGCCGAGACAGTCTATTGCCGGGGAGCTGTTTTTT. Translating it yields CASSLARPRQSIAGELFF.

The gene calls are TRBV5-8 and TRBJ2-1, with a possible D match to TRBD1 (6 bases). V lost 2 bases, J lost 4 bases, and 16 bases lay in between. Germline V lookup: CDR1 SGHTS, CDR2 YDEGEE. This CDR3 is built from 16 residues. The CDR3 nucleotides read TGTGCCAGCAGCTTTAGACAGGAAAGAGGTTACAATGAGCAGTTCTTC. It codes for CASSFRQERGYNEQFF.